Only a few counts were recorded for the clone carrying this TCR beta chain. This sample stems from a study of T-cell reconstitution after alpha-beta-depleted transplantation in children. TCRbeta library construction was performed incorporating unique molecular identifiers. TCRdb called the PCR reads again in MiXCR, with one record for every CDR3 protein. The sample lists 190,000 or so distinct CDR3 sequences; around 7% were seen once. The TCR originated in a human donor who donated a stem cell graft to a child with Wiskott-Aldrich syndrome. This sample comprised PBMCs from the stem cell graft donor, obtained from the stem cell graft.

For the CDR3, the DNA is TGCGCCAGCAGCCGCCAGTACCGGGACTACGGGGATGAGCAGTTCTTC. Its protein product is CASSRQYRDYGDEQFF. The chain is built from TRBV4-3 and TRBJ2-1, with 7 positions matching TRBD2. After removal of 4 bases from V and 8 bases from J, the junction contained 14 bases not matched to a gene. CDR1 LGHNA and CDR2 YSLEER come from the germline V gene. The CDR3 length is 16 residues.